This TCR beta chain came from a study of spatial heterogeneity in lung cancer. Study background: Detection of beta-chain sequences consistently exceeded that of alpha-chain sequences. In the raw reads, each unique TCR and UMI combination was present more than ten times on average.

Carried by each TCR cDNA molecule was a unique molecular identifier. TCRdb fed the 5' RACE reads into MiXCR, producing one record per CDR3 protein. Of 35,000 or so distinct CDR3 sequences listed, roughly 5% are singletons. This clonotype was counted at least ten times. The antigen remains undetermined. Time point defined: sample taken at primary tumor resection. The authors sequenced whole RNA from tumor, nontumor lung or frozen PBMC without sorting. Germline values: CDR1 KGHSH, CDR2 LQKENI. The ends lost 3 bases at V and 4 bases at J; junction bases unmatched: 6. This CDR3 spans 14 amino acids. Whole-study results and caveats: Relative to follow-up, resection was when ubiquitous expanded tumor TCRs appeared more in blood.

The J gene is TRBJ2-7, the V gene TRBV18; 7 positions match TRBD2. Sequencing was performed on PBMCs, taken at surgery. This sequence was found in a female donor with early-stage non-small cell lung cancer. The CDR3 DNA sequence: TGTGCCAGCTCACCCTCTGGGGGGGGTTACGAGCAGTACTTC. Its translation: CASSPSGGGYEQYF.